Below, 11 T cell receptor beta chains from the same sample are listed, as sequenced in a study of early T cells in non-severe SARS-CoV-2 infection. TCRdb reprocessed the 5' RACE reads with MiXCR, giving one entry per CDR3 protein. The data show approximately 69,000 distinct CDR3 sequences, with 12% seen just once and less than 7% held by the top ten. The sequenced sample was whole blood. The receptors shown here come from an adult who was a healthcare worker with PCR-confirmed SARS-CoV-2 infection or an uninfected control (not recorded which).

Ten or more counts support this clonotype. The rearrangement links TRBV12-5 to TRBJ2-7, with D maybe TRBD2 (5 bases). CDR3 length: 19 residues. V lost 6 bases to trimming and J lost 2 bases, with 29 bases between them. Germline V gene sequence: CDR1 LGHNT, CDR2 FRNRAP. DNA for the CDR3: TGTGCTAGTGGGTCCCTACCTCGGGCAGGACTCAATCCACCCTACGAGCAGTACTTC. Translating it yields CASGSLPRAGLNPPYEQYF.

This clonotype was seen more than once but under ten times. The chain carries TRBV29-1 and TRBJ1-1; TRBD1 might be the D (6 bases). The germline V gene has CDR1 SQVTM and CDR2 ANQGSEA. V shed 5 bases and J shed 1 base, with 14 bases lying between them. The CDR3 runs to 14 residues. The CDR3 DNA sequence: TGCAGCGTTTCCTACACAGGGACGAACACTGAAGCTTTCTTT. Its translation: CSVSYTGTNTEAFF.

This clonotype was recorded many times. The V and J genes are TRBV7-9 and TRBJ1-2, with D perhaps TRBD1 (5 bases). This CDR3 contains 15 residues. CDR1 and CDR2 from the germline V gene are SEHNR and FQNEAQ (reference sequence). Trimming removed 1 base from V and 4 bases from J, with 13 bases in between. In DNA, the CDR3 is TGTGCCAGCAGCTTAGTGCGGGGGGACGGCTATGGCTACACCTTC. It is translated as CASSLVRGDGYGYTF.

This sequence joins TRBV29-1 and TRBJ2-3; unclear D gene. Deletions cut 7 bases from V and 3 bases from J, with 11 bases between. This CDR3 region has 12 residues. Germline V gene sequence: CDR1 SQVTM, CDR2 ANQGSEA. CDR3 DNA sequence: TGCAGCGCCCCGGCCGGAACAGATACGCAGTATTTT. Encoded protein: CSAPAGTDTQYF.

In this sample, this clonotype turned up many times. The CDR3 here is CASSLSSLEGDTEAFF. CDR3 nucleotides: TGTGCCAGCAGCTTATCGAGTTTGGAGGGGGACACTGAAGCTTTCTTT. The chain carries TRBV7-9 and TRBJ1-1, with a tentative D call TRBD1 (6 bases). Germline assignment: CDR1 SEHNR and CDR2 FQNEAQ (reference sequence). CDR3 length: 16 residues. The V end lost 2 bases, the J end lost 3 bases, and 16 bases lay between the germline ends.

This clonotype was recorded many times. The chain combines TRBV10-1 with TRBJ2-7, with D possibly matching TRBD1 (5 bases). This CDR3 comprises 15 residues. Trimming left V 6 bases short and J 5 bases short, with 20 bases between. Per germline, CDR1 WNHNN and CDR2 SYGVQD (reference sequence). The CDR3 protein is CASRKIGAGHHEQYF. The CDR3, as DNA: TGCGCCAGCAGGAAGATTGGGGCAGGGCACCACGAGCAGTACTTC.

V usage is TRBV4-3 and J usage is TRBJ2-1; 8 bases are shared with TRBD2. Germline V gene lookup returns CDR1 LGHNA and CDR2 YSLEER. Trimming took 0 bases from V and 0 from J; bases not matched to a gene: 7. CDR3 length equals 18 residues. The CDR3 here is CASSQDSGILSSYNEQFF. DNA of the CDR3: TGCGCCAGCAGCCAAGATAGCGGGATCCTGAGCTCCTACAATGAGCAGTTCTTC.

This clonotype showed up just a few times. The gene calls are TRBV7-2 and TRBJ2-3; 7 bases fit TRBD2. CDR3 length: 14 residues. Per the germline V gene, CDR1 is SGHTA and CDR2 is FQGNSA. Trimming removed 3 bases from V and 8 bases from J; junction bases left unmatched: 8. The CDR3 DNA is TGTGCCAGCAGCTTTACTAGCGACTTAGCTACGCAGTATTTT. This translates into CASSFTSDLATQYF.

The J gene is TRBJ2-1, the V gene TRBV5-1, with 7 nucleotides matching TRBD2. The CDR3 totals 15 residues. The V gene's germline CDR1 is SGHRS and CDR2 YFSETQ. The J segment lost 1 base and the V segment lost 4 bases, leaving 5 bases of the junction unmatched. The CDR3 sequence is CASSGVAGSYNEQFF. In DNA form, the CDR3 reads TGCGCCAGCAGCGGGGTAGCGGGTTCCTACAATGAGCAGTTCTTC.

The rearrangement uses TRBV3-1 and TRBJ2-1; 7 nucleotides line up with TRBD1. J was trimmed by 1 base and V by 1 base; bases with no gene match: 4. Germline CDR1 and CDR2: LGHDT and YNNKEL (reference sequence). This CDR3 contains 16 residues. DNA for the CDR3: TGTGCCAGCAGCCAAGGAGGGGGCAGATCCTACAATGAGCAGTTCTTC. Its translation: CASSQGGGRSYNEQFF.

This clonotype was seen many times. CDR3 region: CASSSGTGLVALHF. The CDR3 DNA is TGTGCCAGCAGCTCCGGGACAGGGCTGGTGGCCCTCCACTTT. The J gene is TRBJ1-6, the V gene TRBV3-1; 9 nucleotides match TRBD1. Germline assignment: CDR1 LGHDT and CDR2 YNNKEL (reference sequence). This CDR3 is 14 amino acids long. Trimming removed 5 bases from V and 14 bases from J; junction bases left unmatched: 10. Based on the CDR3 plus reference TRBV3-1 and TRBJ1-6, the full variable domain is DTAVSQTPKYLVTQMGNDKSIKCEQNLGHDTMYWYKQDSKKFLKIMFSYNNKELIINETVPNRFSPKSPDKAHLNLHINSLELGDSAVYFCASSSGTGLVALHFGNGTRLTVT.